The T cell receptor beta chain described here comes from a study of metastatic and nonmetastatic thyroid tumors (dated by TCRdb to 2020 to 2021). With respect to the entire study: Repertoires were compared across peripheral blood and tumor or nodule tissue samples from malignant and benign thyroid patients.

Notes on this clone: No antigen is known for it. No clone much larger than this one lies a single base away; base qualities are absent.

Study-level results and caveats: In both blood and tumor samples, malignant tumors were reported to have significantly higher TCR beta diversity than benign nodules.

No patient had received any treatment before thyroid surgery. The study retrospectively analysed patient clinical samples collected from about 2012 to 2019 using T-cell receptor beta sequencing. Library preparation employed PCR. TCRdb records Illumina HiSeq 4000 as the sequencer. High-throughput sequencing was used to profile the TCR beta-chain CDR3 region of every patient. The study's own analysis went as follows. A classifier to discriminate distant-metastatic papillary thyroid cancer patients was built from CDR3 differences across clinicopathological groups. The Shannon index was used to measure repertoire diversity, and the Morisita-Horn index was used to measure how similar tumor and blood repertoires were. The raw public data were reprocessed by TCRdb itself: fastp quality trimming at Q25, MiXCR clonotype calling, in-frame beta chains only. These V and J calls derive from TCRdb rather than the authors' analysis. The sample yields 45,000 to 55,000 clones; roughly a quarter were counted once. 3.4% of the sample is held by the ten biggest clonotypes.

V sheds 0 bases and J sheds 6 bases, leaving 8 bases between their ends. CDR3 length: 13 amino acids, cysteine to phenylalanine. Kept here is only the CDR3 DNA, which spans 39 bases and is read in frame from base 1. Sequences KGHSH (CDR1) and LQKENI (CDR2) are obtained from the germline V gene. The material sequenced was blood. This receptor was taken from a male donor with papillary thyroid cancer or a benign thyroid nodule (not recorded which). Some clones in this sample may be carry-over from other donors' samples. Here the chain combines TRBV18 and TRBJ2-5, with no reliable assignment of the D segment. In nucleotides, the sequence is TGTGCCAGCTCACCACCGTATCGGAAGACCCAGTACTTC. Translated, this gives CASSPPYRKTQYF.